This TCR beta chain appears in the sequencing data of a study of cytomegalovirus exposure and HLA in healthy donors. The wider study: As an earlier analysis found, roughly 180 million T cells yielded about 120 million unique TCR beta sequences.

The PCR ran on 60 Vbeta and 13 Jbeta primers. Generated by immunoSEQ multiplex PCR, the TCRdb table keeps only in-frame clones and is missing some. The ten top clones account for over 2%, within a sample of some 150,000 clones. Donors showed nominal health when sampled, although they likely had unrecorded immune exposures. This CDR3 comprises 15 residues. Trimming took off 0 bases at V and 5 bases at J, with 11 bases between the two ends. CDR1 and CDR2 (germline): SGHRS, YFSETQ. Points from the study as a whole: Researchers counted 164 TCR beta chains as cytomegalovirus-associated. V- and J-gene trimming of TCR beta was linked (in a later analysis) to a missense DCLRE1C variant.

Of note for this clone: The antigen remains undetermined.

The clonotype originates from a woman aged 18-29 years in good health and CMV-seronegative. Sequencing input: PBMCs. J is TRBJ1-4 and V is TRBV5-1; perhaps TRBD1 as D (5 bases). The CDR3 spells CASSLGGTENEKLFF. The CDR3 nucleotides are TGCGCCAGCAGCTTGGGTGGGACTGAGAATGAAAAACTGTTTTTT.